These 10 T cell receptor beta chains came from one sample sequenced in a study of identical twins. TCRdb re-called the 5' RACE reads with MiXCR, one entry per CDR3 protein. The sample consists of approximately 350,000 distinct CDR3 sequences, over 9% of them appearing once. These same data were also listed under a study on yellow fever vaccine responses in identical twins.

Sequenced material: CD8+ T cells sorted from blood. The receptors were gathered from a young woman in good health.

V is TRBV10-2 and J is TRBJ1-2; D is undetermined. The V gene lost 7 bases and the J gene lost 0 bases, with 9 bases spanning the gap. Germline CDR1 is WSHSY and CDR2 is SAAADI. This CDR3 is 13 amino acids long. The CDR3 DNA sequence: TGCGCCAGCACTCTCGAACCTAACTATGGCTACACCTTC. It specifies CASTLEPNYGYTF.

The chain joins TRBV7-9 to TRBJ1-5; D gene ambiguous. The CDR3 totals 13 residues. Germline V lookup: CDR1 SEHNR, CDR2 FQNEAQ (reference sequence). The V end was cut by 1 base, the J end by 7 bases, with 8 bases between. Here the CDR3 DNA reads TGTGCCAGCAGCTTAGGCCCAAGCCAGCCCCAGCATTTT. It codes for CASSLGPSQPQHF.

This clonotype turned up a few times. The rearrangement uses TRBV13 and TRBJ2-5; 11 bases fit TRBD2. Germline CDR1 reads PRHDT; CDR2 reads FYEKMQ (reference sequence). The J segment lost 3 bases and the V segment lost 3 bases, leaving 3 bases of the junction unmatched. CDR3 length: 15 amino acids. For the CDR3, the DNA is TGTGCCAGCAGCTTGGGGGGACTAGCGGAAGAGACCCAGTACTTC. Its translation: CASSLGGLAEETQYF. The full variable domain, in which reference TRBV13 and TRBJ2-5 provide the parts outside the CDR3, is AAGVIQSPRHLIKEKRETATLKCYPIPRHDTVYWYQQGPGQDPQFLISFYEKMQSDKGSIPDRFSAQQFSDYHSELNMSSLELGDSALYFCASSLGGLAEETQYFGPGTRLLVL.

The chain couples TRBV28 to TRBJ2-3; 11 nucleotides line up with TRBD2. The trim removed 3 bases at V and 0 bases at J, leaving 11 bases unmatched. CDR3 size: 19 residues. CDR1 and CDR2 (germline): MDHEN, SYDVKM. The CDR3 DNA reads TGTGCCAGCAGTTTCCCTGCTACCCCTAGCGGGGGGAGCACAGATACGCAGTATTTT. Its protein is CASSFPATPSGGSTDTQYF.

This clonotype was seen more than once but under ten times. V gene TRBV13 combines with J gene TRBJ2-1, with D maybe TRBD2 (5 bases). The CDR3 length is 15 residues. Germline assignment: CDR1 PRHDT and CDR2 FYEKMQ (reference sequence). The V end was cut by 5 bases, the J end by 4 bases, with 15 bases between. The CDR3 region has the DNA TGTGCCAGCAGCCTTGGACTCCTGAAATACAATGAGCAGTTCTTC. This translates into CASSLGLLKYNEQFF.

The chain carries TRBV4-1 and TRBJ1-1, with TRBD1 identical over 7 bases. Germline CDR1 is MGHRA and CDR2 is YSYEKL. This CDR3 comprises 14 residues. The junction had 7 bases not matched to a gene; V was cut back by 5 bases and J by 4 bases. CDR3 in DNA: TGCGCCAGCAGCGGGTACAGGGGTTTCACTGAAGCTTTCTTT. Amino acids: CASSGYRGFTEAFF.

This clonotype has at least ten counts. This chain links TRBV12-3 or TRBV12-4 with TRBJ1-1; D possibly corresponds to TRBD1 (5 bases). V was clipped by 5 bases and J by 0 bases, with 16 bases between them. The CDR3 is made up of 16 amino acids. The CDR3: CASSTSGTAMNTEAFF. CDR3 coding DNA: TGTGCCAGCAGTACCTCCGGGACGGCCATGAACACTGAAGCTTTCTTT.

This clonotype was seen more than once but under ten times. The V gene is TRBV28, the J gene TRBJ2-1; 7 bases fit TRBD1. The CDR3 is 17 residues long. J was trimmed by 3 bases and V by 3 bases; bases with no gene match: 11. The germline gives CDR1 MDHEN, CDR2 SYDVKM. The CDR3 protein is CASSFFEDGQVYNEQFF. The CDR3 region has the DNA TGTGCCAGCAGTTTTTTCGAGGATGGACAGGTCTACAATGAGCAGTTCTTC.

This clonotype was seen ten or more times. The CDR3 here is CASSPSIVWEKETQYF. The DNA of the CDR3 is TGCGCCAGCAGCCCTTCGATTGTGTGGGAAAAAGAGACCCAGTACTTC. This rearrangement joins TRBV5-1 to TRBJ2-5; no clear D gene. V was cut by 4 bases and J by 3 bases, with 19 bases left in between. Germline CDR1 SGHRS, CDR2 YFSETQ. This CDR3 is built from 16 residues.

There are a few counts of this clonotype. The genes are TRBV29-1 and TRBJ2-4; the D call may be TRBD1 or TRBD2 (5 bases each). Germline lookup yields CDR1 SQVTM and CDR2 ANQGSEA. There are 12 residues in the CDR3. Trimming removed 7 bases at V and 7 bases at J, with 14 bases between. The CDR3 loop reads CSAGKEDNIQYF. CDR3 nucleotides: TGCAGCGCAGGGAAGGAGGACAACATTCAGTACTTC.